These 27 T cell receptor beta chains were all obtained from the same sample, sequenced in a study. MiXCR was run by TCRdb on the RT-PCR reads, yielding one entry per CDR3 protein. The table has about 700,000 distinct CDR3 sequences, 12% to 15% seen once. The sequenced material came from memory CD4+ T cells from blood. These receptors were taken from a female donor in good health, serving as a healthy control.

This clonotype was counted ten times or more. The chain uses TRBV7-9 and TRBJ1-1, with a weak D call TRBD1 (5 bases). V lost 5 bases to trimming and J lost 10 bases, with 20 bases between them. This CDR3 contains 14 residues. The V gene's germline CDR1 is SEHNR and CDR2 FQNEAQ (reference sequence). The CDR3 loop reads CASSPPRDSEGAFF. Written as DNA, the CDR3 is TGTGCCAGCAGCCCACCTAGGGACTCAGAGGGAGCTTTCTTT.

This clonotype has ten or more counts. The J gene is TRBJ2-1, the V gene TRBV20-1; 13 nucleotides align to TRBD2. Looked up from germline, CDR1 is DFQATT and CDR2 is SNEGSKA (reference sequence). The CDR3 contains 16 residues. V gave up 0 bases and J gave up 11 bases; unmatched junction bases: 10. The CDR3 loop is CSARELGLAGTPQQFF. In nucleotides, the CDR3 is TGCAGTGCTAGAGAACTGGGACTAGCGGGAACCCCACAGCAGTTCTTC.

The chain is built from TRBV18 and TRBJ2-1; TRBD2 matches at 9 bases. CDR1 KGHSH and CDR2 LQKENI come from the germline V gene. Trimming at V came to 3 bases and at J to 12 bases, leaving 9 bases not matched to a gene. The length of the CDR3 is 14 residues. Here the CDR3 reads CASSPPSGGGGQFF. The DNA of the CDR3 is TGTGCCAGCTCACCCCCTTCGGGCGGGGGGGGGCAGTTCTTC.

The table lists this clonotype with a few counts. V gene TRBV7-2 combines with J gene TRBJ1-6; 9 bases fit TRBD1. With 2 bases clipped from V and 9 bases from J, the junction kept 5 bases outside the gene matches. There are 15 residues in the CDR3. Looked up from germline, CDR1 is SGHTA and CDR2 is FQGNSA. DNA of the CDR3: TGTGCCAGCAGCTTATCACAGGGGGCGCGTTCACCCCTCCACTTT. Residues: CASSLSQGARSPLHF.

The sample holds a few counts of this clonotype. The chain uses TRBV20-1 and TRBJ2-3, with TRBD2 as a possible D gene (5 bases). The CDR3 runs 15 residues. Germline CDR1 is DFQATT and CDR2 is SNEGSKA (reference sequence). V was pared by 1 base and J by 4 bases, with 15 bases between. This CDR3 reads CSARVEGFWADTQYF. CDR3 sequence (DNA): TGCAGTGCTAGAGTTGAGGGATTTTGGGCAGATACGCAGTATTTT.

This clonotype was seen only a few times. This chain's CDR3 is CASSLPAGRTYEQYF. Written as DNA, the CDR3 is TGTGCCAGCAGCCTACCAGCGGGACGGACGTACGAGCAGTACTTC. The chain couples TRBV7-9 to TRBJ2-7; 7 bases agree with TRBD2. CDR1 SEHNR and CDR2 FQNEAQ come from the germline V gene (reference sequence). CDR3 length equals 15 residues. J was trimmed by 4 bases and V by 5 bases; bases with no gene match: 11. The variable domain in full, completed from reference TRBV7-9 and TRBJ2-7, reads DTGVSQNPRHKITKRGQNVTFRCDPISEHNRLYWYRQTLGQGPEFLTYFQNEAQLEKSRLLSDRFSAERPKGSFSTLEIQRTEQGDSAMYLCASSLPAGRTYEQYFGPGTRLTVT.

The chain has TRBV4-1 and TRBJ1-2; no clear D gene. The ends were cut back, 1 base at V and 0 bases at J, with 9 bases in the middle. The germline CDR1 and CDR2 sequences are MGHRA and YSYEKL. This CDR3 spans 15 amino acids. The DNA for the CDR3 is TGCGCCAGCAGCCAAGGGCGGACTTCTAACTATGGCTACACCTTC. Its protein is CASSQGRTSNYGYTF.

A few counts support this clonotype. This chain uses TRBV5-1 with TRBJ2-6; 8 nucleotides line up with TRBD2. V was pared by 0 bases and J by 0 bases, with 5 bases of the junction left unmatched. From germline, CDR1 is SGHRS and CDR2 YFSETQ. The length of the CDR3 is 18 residues. The CDR3 DNA reads TGCGCCAGCAGCTTGGCCTCAGGGACTAGCTCTGGGGCCAACGTCCTGACTTTC. It translates to CASSLASGTSSGANVLTF. The variable domain in full, with the rest retrieved from reference TRBV5-1 and TRBJ2-6, is KAGVTQTPRYLIKTRGQQVTLSCSPISGHRSVSWYQQTPGQGLQFLFEYFSETQRNKGNFPGRFSGRQFSNSRSEMNVSTLELGDSALYLCASSLASGTSSGANVLTFGAGSRLTVL.

The V gene is TRBV5-1, the J gene TRBJ2-7; 9 positions match TRBD1. There are 14 residues in the CDR3. Germline V gives CDR1 SGHRS, CDR2 YFSETQ. With V trimmed by 0 bases and J by 5 bases, 3 bases remained unmatched. The DNA for the CDR3 is TGCGCCAGCAGCTTGGGGGGACAGGGAGACGAGCAGTACTTC. It codes for CASSLGGQGDEQYF.

Many counts were recorded for this clonotype. This chain links TRBV20-1 with TRBJ2-1, with D unclear. CDR3 length: 12 residues. The germline V gene encodes CDR1 DFQATT and CDR2 SNEGSKA (reference sequence). V was trimmed by 3 bases and J by 9 bases, leaving 12 bases between them. CDR3 DNA sequence: TGCAGTGCTAGTCTGGAGATGGGTGAGCAGTTCTTC. This codes for CSASLEMGEQFF.

The rearrangement joins TRBV4-3 to TRBJ1-2; maybe TRBD1 (6 bases). The length of the CDR3 is 16 residues. V was clipped by 4 bases and J by 4 bases, with 19 bases between them. CDR1 LGHNA and CDR2 YSLEER come from the germline V gene. CDR3 protein: CASSPKERGGVYGYTF. The CDR3 nucleotides read TGCGCCAGCAGCCCGAAAGAGCGTGGGGGCGTCTATGGCTACACCTTC.

The V call is TRBV28, the J call TRBJ2-5, with TRBD1 identical over 7 bases. Germline V lookup: CDR1 MDHEN, CDR2 SYDVKM. V lost 6 bases, J lost 5 bases, and 12 bases stayed unmatched. The CDR3 consists of 15 residues. This CDR3 is CASRSGRGRGETQYF. CDR3 nucleotide sequence: TGTGCCAGCAGAAGCGGTAGGGGGCGCGGGGAGACCCAGTACTTC.

There are a few counts of this clonotype. The rearrangement links TRBV6-6 to TRBJ2-2, with TRBD1 as a possible D gene (5 bases). Germline V gene lookup returns CDR1 MNHNY and CDR2 SVGAGI (reference sequence). Deletions cut 8 bases from V and 0 bases from J, with 13 bases between. The CDR3 length is 15 residues. Written as DNA, the CDR3 is TGTGCCAGCGAGCAAGGACATTCGAACACCGGGGAGCTGTTTTTT. Protein sequence: CASEQGHSNTGELFF.

The V and J genes are TRBV11-3 and TRBJ2-1; unclear D gene. This CDR3 has 13 amino acids. Germline CDR1 is SGHNT and CDR2 is YENEEA. The ends were cut back, 2 bases at V and 7 bases at J, with 9 bases in the middle. CDR3 protein: CASSLTYGNEQFF. CDR3 nucleotides: TGTGCCAGCAGCTTAACTTATGGGAATGAGCAGTTCTTC.

This clonotype came up many times. This chain connects TRBV20-1 to TRBJ2-7, with 10 nucleotides matching TRBD1. Germline V gives CDR1 DFQATT, CDR2 SNEGSKA (reference sequence). V gave up 5 bases and J gave up 3 bases; unmatched junction bases: 7. CDR3 size: 14 residues. In DNA form, the CDR3 reads TGCAGTGCTGGAAGACAGGGGGCAAACTACGAGCAGTACTTC. As protein: CSAGRQGANYEQYF.

This clonotype came up many times. This chain's CDR3 is CASSFRRESNEQFF. The CDR3 DNA reads as TGTGCCAGCAGCTTCAGGCGGGAGAGCAATGAGCAGTTCTTC. The V call is TRBV7-8, the J call TRBJ2-1; 7 nucleotides line up with TRBD2. Germline V gene lookup returns CDR1 SGHVS and CDR2 FQNEAQ. The CDR3 runs 14 residues. V shed 3 bases and J 6 bases; nucleotides not matched to a gene: 5.

The genes are TRBV6-5 and TRBJ2-2; D ambiguous. V lost 2 bases, J lost 3 bases, and 10 bases lay in between. Germline CDR1 reads MNHEY; CDR2 reads SVGAGI. This CDR3 is 15 amino acids long. CDR3 in DNA: TGTGCCAGCAGTTACACGGGCTTGGACACCGGGGAGCTGTTTTTT. Its protein product is CASSYTGLDTGELFF.

The V call is TRBV5-5, the J call TRBJ1-1, with 9 bases that match TRBD1. This CDR3 spans 16 amino acids. Trimming cost V 4 bases and J 4 bases; bases outside gene matches: 11. CDR1 is SGHKS and CDR2 is YYEKEE in the germline V gene (reference sequence). The CDR3 loop reads CASSQLQGAGGTEAFF. CDR3 sequence (DNA): TGTGCCAGCAGCCAGTTACAGGGGGCAGGAGGCACTGAAGCTTTCTTT. The full variable domain, in which reference TRBV5-5 and TRBJ1-1 provide the parts outside the CDR3, is DAGVTQSPTHLIKTRGQQVTLRCSPISGHKSVSWYQQVLGQGPQFIFQYYEKEERGRGNFPDRFSARQFPNYSSELNVNALLLGDSALYLCASSQLQGAGGTEAFFGQGTRLTVV.

This clonotype was counted only a few times. V is TRBV11-2 and J is TRBJ2-2; D ambiguous. Germline V gives CDR1 SGHAT, CDR2 FQNNGV. The CDR3 consists of 14 residues. V was cut by 3 bases and J by 4 bases, with 9 bases left in between. The CDR3 sequence: CASSFSRFTGELFF. The DNA for the CDR3 is TGTGCCAGCAGCTTTTCCAGATTCACCGGGGAGCTGTTTTTT.

This clonotype occurred many times. The J gene is TRBJ2-7, the V gene TRBV29-1, with 12 positions matching TRBD2. CDR1 is SQVTM, CDR2 ANQGSEA, per germline. The V and J ends lost 5 bases and 4 bases, in that order; junction bases with no gene match: 3. The CDR3 consists of 13 residues. The CDR3 region has the DNA TGCAGCGTTCGGACTAGCGGGGTTTACGAGCAGTACTTC. Amino acids: CSVRTSGVYEQYF.

The genes are TRBV4-2 and TRBJ1-1; unclear D gene. The CDR3 length is 14 residues. The germline V and J ends were trimmed by 4 bases and 3 bases, with 12 bases remaining between them. Germline V gene lookup returns CDR1 LGHNA and CDR2 YNFKEQ. CDR3 in DNA: TGTGCCAGCAGCCTAAGGGAGATGGACACTGAAGCTTTCTTT. It yields the protein CASSLREMDTEAFF.

The rearrangement links TRBV27 to TRBJ2-5, with D possibly matching TRBD1 (6 bases). V gave up 4 bases and J gave up 7 bases, with 16 bases separating them. This CDR3 has 14 amino acids. CDR1 MNHEY and CDR2 SMNVEV come from the germline V gene (reference sequence). The CDR3 is CASSSSVSRGTQYF. The CDR3 region has the DNA TGTGCCAGCAGTTCCTCAGTCTCCAGGGGGACCCAGTACTTC.

This clonotype was observed many times. The J gene is TRBJ2-5, the V gene TRBV29-1; a weak D match, TRBD2 (6 bases). CDR1 is SQVTM and CDR2 is ANQGSEA in the germline V gene. Trimming pared 4 bases from V and 5 bases from J, leaving 14 bases between. The CDR3 has 13 amino acids. Here the CDR3 reads CSVVERVGETQYF. The CDR3 DNA reads TGCAGCGTTGTGGAGCGGGTAGGGGAGACCCAGTACTTC.

This chain joins TRBV6-5 and TRBJ1-1; D is uncertain. Germline CDR1 and CDR2: MNHEY and SVGAGI. V was trimmed by 2 bases and J by 0 bases, leaving 7 bases between them. The CDR3 has 14 amino acids. In DNA form, the CDR3 reads TGTGCCAGCAGTTACGGGCAGATGAACACTGAAGCTTTCTTT. Protein product: CASSYGQMNTEAFF.

This clonotype showed up many times. The chain couples TRBV20-1 to TRBJ2-5; D unclear. The CDR3 has 12 residues. The V end was cut by 0 bases, the J end by 4 bases, with 6 bases between. From germline, CDR1 is DFQATT and CDR2 SNEGSKA (reference sequence). The CDR3 protein is CSARDNLETQYF. In nucleotides, the CDR3 is TGCAGTGCTAGAGATAACCTAGAGACCCAGTACTTC.

The table lists this clonotype with a few counts. The rearrangement links TRBV7-9 to TRBJ2-1; TRBD1 matches at 9 bases. V shed 5 bases and J 9 bases; nucleotides not matched to a gene: 14. Germline values: CDR1 SEHNR, CDR2 FQNEAQ (reference sequence). This CDR3 contains 16 residues. The CDR3: CASSPNLQGARGEQFF. As DNA, the CDR3 is TGTGCCAGCAGCCCTAATTTACAGGGGGCGCGGGGTGAGCAGTTCTTC.

V is TRBV7-3 and J is TRBJ2-1; 8 bases are shared with TRBD2. The CDR3 covers 14 residues. The germline CDR1 and CDR2 sequences are SGHTA and FQGTGA. Germline trimming cut 3 bases from V and 5 bases from J; bases unmatched to any gene: 3. The CDR3 reads CASSFSGLDNEQFF. The CDR3 DNA reads TGTGCCAGCAGCTTCTCGGGACTAGACAATGAGCAGTTCTTC. The whole variable domain, remainder taken from reference TRBV7-3 and TRBJ2-1, is GAGVSQTPSNKVTEKGKYVELRCDPISGHTALYWYRQSLGQGPEFLIYFQGTGAADDSGLPNDRFFAVRPEGSVSTLKIQRTERGDSAVYLCASSFSGLDNEQFFGPGTRLTVL.